Listed below are T cell receptor beta chains from one sample, sequenced in a study of blood T cell repertoires in COVID-19. Here immunoSEQ multiplex PCR was the method, and the copy in TCRdb shows in-frame clones only, minus some. The data show 200,000 to 250,000 clones, roughly 83% seen once. The sample comprised PBMCs or T cells enriched from blood (not recorded which). Every receptor here comes from a woman aged 50 to 60 who had recovered from COVID-19. The conserved cysteine and the conserved F or W are not part of the CDR3 here.

cdr3_aa	cdr3_length	v_call	j_call
ASSFWDSLTGELF	13	TRBV11-2	TRBJ2-2
ASSEERGQALYGYT	14	TRBV2	TRBJ1-2
ASSLAGVSNQPQH	13	TRBV19	TRBJ1-5
ASSLTDNYEQY	11	TRBV6-2/TRBV6-3	TRBJ2-7
ASSPAGTSSYEQY	13	TRBV28	TRBJ2-7
ASSLDRKYEQY	11	TRBV7-2	TRBJ2-7
ASSRLAGLREQF	12	TRBV7-3	TRBJ2-1
ASSRQGTDTQY	11	TRBV11-3	TRBJ2-3
ASSQMSGGSPYGYT	14	TRBV4-3	TRBJ1-2
ASSQDLSGGNGYT	13	TRBV4-1	TRBJ1-2
ASSQGTGTYNEQF	13	TRBV4-3	TRBJ2-1
ASSSHRGGDTEAF	13	TRBV7-8	TRBJ1-1
ASSPTGLAGFSYEQY	15	TRBV11-2	TRBJ2-7
ASSLGLAGVGDTQY	14	TRBV11-2	TRBJ2-3
ASSNRGQGLYQPQH	14	TRBV21-1	TRBJ1-5
ASSGVANYGYT	11	TRBV12-3/TRBV12-4	TRBJ1-2
ASSYSQGGYGYT	12	TRBV6-2/TRBV6-3	TRBJ1-2
AGGSTDTQY	9	TRBV12-3/TRBV12-4	TRBJ2-3
ASSRDREGYGYT	12	TRBV25-1	TRBJ1-2
AISRQGNSPLH	11	TRBV10-3	TRBJ1-6
AWSARWGDTEAF	12	TRBV30	TRBJ1-1
ASSPRTGYNYGYT	13	TRBV27	TRBJ1-2
ASSSGTAQNSYEQY	14	TRBV5-1	TRBJ2-7
AISEIGVGNQPQH	13	TRBV10-3	TRBJ1-5
ASSSLGGSGDTQY	13	TRBV7-2	TRBJ2-3
ASSQDQAGAYEQY	13	TRBV4-3	TRBJ2-7
ASSPLPGLAGGHEQF	15	TRBV2	TRBJ2-1
ASSSGVPGTDTQY	13	TRBV27	TRBJ2-3
ASSLGQGDQPQH	12	TRBV5-1	TRBJ1-5
ASSHPQGATGTGGRYEQY	18	TRBV4-1	TRBJ2-7
ASIGEMRTEAF	11	TRBV2	TRBJ1-1
ASSQQPGVGQPQH	13	TRBV3-1/TRBV3-2	TRBJ1-5
ASSPPEGSSTDTQY	14	TRBV18	TRBJ2-3
ASSLSVLSEGELF	13	TRBV5-1	TRBJ2-2
ASRGQRNTGELF	12	TRBV2	TRBJ2-2
ASSRATGSNTEAF	13	TRBV11-2	TRBJ1-1
ASSPRGDAGYNEQF	14	TRBV5-4	TRBJ2-1
ASSKTSGVTGANVLT	15	TRBV11-3	TRBJ2-6
ASSLDRGYEQY	11	TRBV5-8	TRBJ2-7
ATSGTGENTGELF	13	TRBV24-1	TRBJ2-2
ASSWDSSSYEQY	12	TRBV7-2	TRBJ2-7
ASRQTSGKAGELF	13	TRBV6-5	TRBJ2-2
ASSPHLSGRATYEQY	15	TRBV3-1/TRBV3-2	TRBJ2-7
ASSPWNQAGGYT	12	TRBV7-6	TRBJ1-2
ASQQSTGNTIY	11	TRBV7-3	TRBJ1-3
ASSRGYEQY	9	TRBV3-1/TRBV3-2	TRBJ2-7
ASSLVYRGLGETQY	14	TRBV11-2	TRBJ2-5
AWSSGQGNSPLH	12	TRBV30	TRBJ1-6
ASSPKTGFLNYGYT	14	TRBV9	TRBJ1-2
ASSFQATEAF	10	TRBV5-6	TRBJ1-1